The 10 T cell receptor beta chains presented below share a single source sample, sequenced in a study of T cells after yellow fever vaccination (dated by TCRdb to between 2018 and 2021). Receptor libraries were prepared by 5' RACE. Sequencing relied on an Illumina HiSeq 2500. Through fastp at Q25 and MiXCR, TCRdb rebuilt clones from the public reads, retaining in-frame beta chains. Each entry merges the rows of one CDR3 protein and shows their most common DNA and genes. The sample profile shows 550,000 or so distinct CDR3 sequences; about a fifth of them were found once. Clones ranked in the top ten supply roughly 13% of the sample. Explained via the paper, the treatment or condition label denotes: live attenuated yellow fever vaccine strain. The specimen comprised PBMCs, sampled 15 days after the yellow fever booster vaccination. The source of these receptors is a man aged 30 to 39 who received the YFV17D yellow fever vaccine.

In its sample, this clonotype was seen a few times. This chain joins TRBV4-3 and TRBJ2-7; D might be TRBD1 (5 bases). The CDR3 has 16 amino acids. The V end was cut by 0 bases, the J end by 1 base, with 13 bases between. Germline V lookup: CDR1 LGHNA, CDR2 YSLEER. The CDR3 DNA reads TGCGCCAGCAGCCAAGATTTGAGCGACAGATCCTACGAGCAGTACTTC. This gives the protein CASSQDLSDRSYEQYF.

This chain joins TRBV6-5 and TRBJ2-7; maybe TRBD1 (6 bases). Looked up from germline, CDR1 is MNHEY and CDR2 is SVGAGI. V lost 4 bases and J 7 bases, leaving 17 bases between the germline ends. The CDR3 covers 14 residues. The CDR3 here is CASSSNSGESEQYF. DNA for the CDR3: TGTGCCAGCAGTTCTAACTCAGGGGAGAGTGAGCAGTACTTC.

The chain carries TRBV12-3 or TRBV12-4 and TRBJ1-5, with D tentatively TRBD1 (5 bases). This CDR3 comprises 15 residues. Trimming left V 6 bases short and J 7 bases short, with 19 bases between. The CDR3 spells CASSFAAQGGQPQHF. In DNA, the CDR3 is TGTGCCAGCAGCTTCGCCGCGCAGGGTGGACAGCCCCAGCATTTT.

This clonotype turned up a few times. The rearrangement uses TRBV4-3 and TRBJ2-7, with a weak D call TRBD1 (6 bases). V shed 0 bases and J shed 3 bases, with 9 bases lying between them. This CDR3 region has 14 residues. CDR1 and CDR2 from the germline V gene are LGHNA and YSLEER. The CDR3, as DNA: TGCGCCAGCAGCCAAGAAAAGGACAGCTACGAGCAGTACTTC. As protein: CASSQEKDSYEQYF.

The rearrangement uses TRBV11-2 and TRBJ2-5; 9 bases map to TRBD2. Germline assignment: CDR1 SGHAT and CDR2 FQNNGV. There are 14 residues in the CDR3. V shed 3 bases, J shed 3 bases, and the junction held 2 bases outside the gene matches. The CDR3 loop is CASSFGTSKETQYF. The CDR3 DNA reads as TGTGCCAGCAGCTTTGGGACTAGCAAAGAGACCCAGTACTTC.

There are a few counts of this clonotype. The chain combines TRBV19 with TRBJ2-3, with 11 nucleotides matching TRBD2. This CDR3 has 15 amino acids. With V trimmed by 3 bases and J by 5 bases, 4 bases remained unmatched. Germline V gene sequence: CDR1 LNHDA, CDR2 SQIVND (reference sequence). DNA of the CDR3: TGTGCCAGTAGTATGACTAGCGGGAATCGAGATACGCAGTATTTT. This translates into CASSMTSGNRDTQYF.

The CDR3 coding sequence is TGCAGTGCTAGAGATCCTAGCGGGAGTGCCGAGCAGTACTTC. Its protein product is CSARDPSGSAEQYF. The V call is TRBV20-1, the J call TRBJ2-7, with TRBD2 identical over 10 bases. CDR3 length: 14 amino acids. Germline values: CDR1 DFQATT, CDR2 SNEGSKA (reference sequence). J lost 6 bases, V lost 0 bases, and 5 bases had no gene match.

The chain couples TRBV7-9 to TRBJ2-7, with 11 bases matching TRBD1. This CDR3 contains 14 residues. The germline CDR1 and CDR2 sequences are SEHNR and FQNEAQ (reference sequence). V lost 5 bases, J lost 6 bases, and 6 bases stayed unmatched. The DNA for the CDR3 is TGTGCCAGCAGCGTAGACGGGACAGGGGGCGAGCAGTACTTC. Translating it yields CASSVDGTGGEQYF.

This clonotype has more than one count but fewer than ten. The rearrangement uses TRBV20-1 and TRBJ2-5; D ambiguous. V dropped 0 bases and J dropped 5 bases, with 16 bases sitting between them. This CDR3 has 15 amino acids. CDR1 DFQATT and CDR2 SNEGSKA come from the germline V gene (reference sequence). The CDR3 nucleotides read TGCAGTGCTAGAGATCCCCAACAGCTCAGGGAGACCCAGTACTTC. As protein: CSARDPQQLRETQYF.

This clonotype was seen more than once but under ten times. This rearrangement joins TRBV30 to TRBJ2-5; 11 bases line up with TRBD2. The V and J ends lost 7 bases and 5 bases, in that order; junction bases with no gene match: 6. The CDR3 is 13 amino acids. Germline lookup yields CDR1 GTSNPN and CDR2 SVGIG (reference sequence). CDR3 amino acids: CAYGLAGGETQYF. Written as DNA, the CDR3 is TGTGCCTACGGACTAGCGGGTGGGGAGACCCAGTACTTC.